A selection of T cell receptor beta chains follows, all from one sample in a study of blood T cells in healthy people across ages. MiXCR, run by TCRdb on the 5' RACE reads, gives a single entry per CDR3 protein. The table lists approximately 800,000 distinct CDR3 sequences, around two thirds of them singletons. Specimen: blood. These receptors came from a man in his thirties or forties in good health. The CDR3 runs from the conserved cysteine through the conserved F or W. D genes are given only for firm matches. Clone size appears in some rows only: once, few, many, or a class for an expanded clone.

NA TRBJ2-7 TRBV27 few CASSRGFSYEQYF TGTGCCAGCTCCCGGGGCTTCTCCTACGAGCAGTACTTC
NA TRBJ1-4 TRBV4-2 few CASSLYEGGATNEKLFF TGTGCCAGCAGCCTCTACGAAGGGGGGGCAACTAATGAAAAACTGTTTTTT
TRBD1 TRBJ2-7 TRBV28 NA CASSLWGTGSHEQYF TGTGCCAGCAGTTTATGGGGGACAGGGTCCCACGAGCAGTACTTC
NA TRBJ2-1 TRBV20-1 NA CSARVWESSYNEQFF TGCAGTGCTAGAGTATGGGAAAGCTCCTACAATGAGCAGTTCTTC
NA TRBJ1-1 TRBV7-2 NA CASSPRPENTEAFF TGTGCCAGCAGCCCCCGCCCGGAGAACACTGAAGCTTTCTTT
TRBD1 TRBJ2-2 TRBV6-2/TRBV6-3 NA CASSYWGQGSNTGELFF TGTGCCAGCAGTTATTGGGGACAGGGGTCGAACACCGGGGAGCTGTTTTTT
NA TRBJ2-7 TRBV12-3/TRBV12-4 NA CASSLISGGAGEQYF TGTGCCAGCAGTTTAATATCTGGCGGGGCGGGCGAGCAGTACTTC
NA TRBJ2-3 TRBV12-3/TRBV12-4 NA CASSFKDGNTQYF TGTGCCAGCAGTTTCAAGGACGGCAATACGCAGTATTTT
NA TRBJ2-5 TRBV9 NA CASSIQGLGETQYF TGTGCCAGCAGCATCCAGGGGCTGGGAGAGACCCAGTACTTC
NA TRBJ2-1 TRBV9 NA CASSPGKTYNEQFF TGTGCCAGCAGTCCGGGTAAAACTTACAATGAGCAGTTCTTC